Following are 19 T cell receptor beta chains from one sample sequenced in a study of T cells in Graves' hyperthyroidism and ophthalmopathy. Using RNA transcripts as the source, TCR beta CDR3 regions were amplified. First-round RT-PCR with HTBI primers amplified the TCR CDR3 region. TCRdb ran MiXCR on the multiplex PCR reads and lists one entry per CDR3 protein. The sample records 300,000 to 450,000 distinct CDR3 sequences, around a sixth being singletons. Sequencing input: blood. Receptors originate from a woman between 18 and 30 years old with Graves' hyperthyroidism that later progressed to Graves' ophthalmopathy.

This clonotype appeared many times. This rearrangement joins TRBV7-3 to TRBJ1-6; TRBD1 matches at 7 bases. V trimming: 8 bases; J trimming: 0 bases; junction bases outside the gene matches: 10. CDR3 size: 17 residues. The germline gives CDR1 SGHTA, CDR2 FQGTGA. This CDR3 is CASGDRVPSSYNSPLHF. Written as DNA, the CDR3 is TGTGCCAGCGGAGACAGGGTCCCTAGCTCCTATAATTCACCCCTCCACTTT.

The rearrangement links TRBV27 to TRBJ2-1; TRBD2 aligns across 11 bases. This CDR3 spans 19 amino acids. The germline V gene has CDR1 MNHEY and CDR2 SMNVEV (reference sequence). Germline trimming cut 7 bases from V and 3 bases from J; bases unmatched to any gene: 17. The CDR3 DNA reads as TGTGCCAGCAAATCCGGGACTAGCGGTCTTTGGGGGGACTACAATGAGCAGTTCTTC. Translation: CASKSGTSGLWGDYNEQFF.

The CDR3 loop is CASTYRGGVTEETQYF. The DNA for the CDR3 is TGTGCCAGCACCTATCGGGGGGGGGTTACCGAAGAGACCCAGTACTTC. The chain combines TRBV6-1 with TRBJ2-5, with TRBD2 identical over 8 bases. V was clipped by 7 bases and J by 3 bases; unmatched bases: 13. The CDR3 totals 16 residues. The V gene's germline CDR1 is MNHNS and CDR2 SASEGT.

This clonotype has at least ten counts. V is TRBV7-8 and J is TRBJ2-5; no clear D gene. Between the trimmed V and J ends, which lost 5 bases and 5 bases, there was a span of 18 bases. The CDR3 totals 15 residues. Germline CDR1 and CDR2: SGHVS and FQNEAQ. CDR3 coding DNA: TGTGCCAGCAGCCCTGAGGACGGATTGAGGGAGACCCAGTACTTC. This sequence encodes CASSPEDGLRETQYF.

This chain connects TRBV10-3 to TRBJ2-5; 7 nucleotides line up with TRBD1. This CDR3 has 13 residues. V trimming: 5 bases; J trimming: 2 bases; junction bases outside the gene matches: 2. CDR1 and CDR2 (germline): ENHRY, SYGVKD. CDR3 DNA: TGTGCCATCAGTCCGGGACAGCAAGAGACCCAGTACTTC. It translates to CAISPGQQETQYF.

This clonotype was seen a few times. Here the CDR3 DNA reads TGTGCCAGCAGCGTAAAAACTAGGACGGATACGCAGTATTTT. As protein: CASSVKTRTDTQYF. This rearrangement joins TRBV9 to TRBJ2-3, with TRBD2 as a possible D gene (5 bases). The CDR3 runs 14 residues. CDR1 SGDLS and CDR2 YYNGEE come from the germline V gene. The V gene lost 1 base and the J gene lost 6 bases, with 12 bases spanning the gap.

This clonotype was counted many times. V gene TRBV6-1 combines with J gene TRBJ2-7, with 7 bases aligning to TRBD1. Trimming removed 5 bases from V and 0 bases from J; junction bases left unmatched: 16. The CDR3 has 18 amino acids. CDR1 is MNHNS, CDR2 SASEGT, per germline. The CDR3 nucleotides are TGTGCCAGCAGTCGCAACTCTTATCCGGGACAGATCTCCTACGAGCAGTACTTC. Translation: CASSRNSYPGQISYEQYF.

This sequence joins TRBV4-3 and TRBJ2-1; either TRBD1 or TRBD2 may supply D (5 bases each). CDR1 is LGHNA and CDR2 is YSLEER in the germline V gene. V was trimmed by 0 bases and J by 7 bases, leaving 13 bases between them. The CDR3 runs 15 residues. CDR3 bases: TGCGCCAGCAGCCAAGAGTGGGGGTTACAGAATGAGCAGTTCTTC. Its protein is CASSQEWGLQNEQFF.

This clonotype was counted many times. This chain links TRBV20-1 with TRBJ2-5; 9 bases fit TRBD1. The CDR3 has 14 amino acids. Germline V lookup: CDR1 DFQATT, CDR2 SNEGSKA (reference sequence). Trimming removed 6 bases from V and 2 bases from J; junction bases left unmatched: 7. CDR3 sequence: CSAEPGTGQETQYF. CDR3 in DNA: TGCAGTGCGGAACCCGGGACAGGGCAAGAGACCCAGTACTTC.

This clonotype occurred many times. The V call is TRBV5-1, the J call TRBJ2-1, with D possibly TRBD1 on 6 matching bases. The germline V and J ends were trimmed by 2 bases and 4 bases, with 13 bases remaining between them. The CDR3 covers 15 residues. The V gene's germline CDR1 is SGHRS and CDR2 YFSETQ. The CDR3 reads CASSLEQGTYNEQFF. For the CDR3, the DNA is TGCGCCAGCAGCTTAGAACAGGGAACTTACAATGAGCAGTTCTTC. The variable domain in full, completed from reference TRBV5-1 and TRBJ2-1, reads KAGVTQTPRYLIKTRGQQVTLSCSPISGHRSVSWYQQTPGQGLQFLFEYFSETQRNKGNFPGRFSGRQFSNSRSEMNVSTLELGDSALYLCASSLEQGTYNEQFFGPGTRLTVL.

This clonotype has ten or more counts. The rearrangement links TRBV13 to TRBJ1-4, with D unclear. V gave up 6 bases and J gave up 3 bases, with 8 bases separating them. The CDR3 is 13 amino acids. CDR1 is PRHDT, CDR2 FYEKMQ, per germline (reference sequence). In DNA, the CDR3 is TGTGCCAGCAGACAAACAGCTAATGAAAAACTGTTTTTT. This gives the protein CASRQTANEKLFF.

The J gene is TRBJ1-4, the V gene TRBV4-3, with D perhaps matching TRBD1 (6 bases). This CDR3 is 14 amino acids long. CDR1 and CDR2 (germline): LGHNA, YSLEER. The V end was cut by 1 base, the J end by 7 bases, with 10 bases between. CDR3 loop: CASSQAQGSEKLFF. CDR3 bases: TGCGCCAGCAGCCAAGCACAGGGTAGTGAAAAACTGTTTTTT.

The chain links TRBV29-1 to TRBJ1-1; TRBD1 might be the D (5 bases). CDR1 SQVTM and CDR2 ANQGSEA come from the germline V gene. The CDR3 length is 14 residues. The V end lost 3 bases, the J end lost 4 bases, and 15 bases lay between the germline ends. CDR3 amino acids: CSVDGGGGGTEAFF. As DNA, the CDR3 is TGCAGCGTTGATGGTGGGGGGGGAGGCACTGAAGCTTTCTTT.

The genes are TRBV20-1 and TRBJ2-7; D gene unclear. This CDR3 contains 14 residues. Germline CDR1 DFQATT, CDR2 SNEGSKA (reference sequence). V was pared by 2 bases and J by 2 bases, with 13 bases between. CDR3 sequence reads: CSARYGAPTYEQYF. CDR3 DNA: TGCAGTGCTAGATACGGAGCGCCAACCTACGAGCAGTACTTC.

The chain links TRBV5-8 to TRBJ1-1, with 7 nucleotides matching TRBD1. Per the germline V gene, CDR1 is SGHTS and CDR2 is YDEGEE. The CDR3 loop spans 16 amino acids. Trimming cost V 4 bases and J 3 bases; bases outside gene matches: 12. CDR3 in amino acids: CASSLTGRLRDTEAFF. The CDR3 nucleotides are TGTGCCAGCAGCCTGACAGGGAGGTTGAGGGACACTGAAGCTTTCTTT.

This clonotype was seen at least ten times. The chain has TRBV2 and TRBJ2-5, with 7 positions matching TRBD1. The trim removed 7 bases at V and 5 bases at J, leaving 16 bases unmatched. Germline V gives CDR1 SNHLY, CDR2 FYNNEI. The CDR3 loop spans 16 amino acids. CDR3 in amino acids: CASTLMKTGLSETQYF. The CDR3 DNA is TGTGCCAGCACCCTAATGAAGACAGGGCTGAGCGAGACCCAGTACTTC.

This clonotype was counted ten times or more. V usage is TRBV11-2 and J usage is TRBJ2-7, with 8 bases aligning to TRBD1. This CDR3 has 14 residues. Germline V gene lookup returns CDR1 SGHAT and CDR2 FQNNGV. The J segment lost 7 bases and the V segment lost 4 bases, leaving 9 bases of the junction unmatched. The chain's CDR3 is CASSSPRTGLEQYF. The CDR3, as DNA: TGTGCCAGCAGCTCTCCCCGGACAGGGCTTGAGCAGTACTTC.

The CDR3 region is CATGSQENSPLHF. CDR3 in DNA: TGTGCCACCGGATCGCAGGAGAATTCACCCCTCCACTTT. The chain carries TRBV15 and TRBJ1-6; D is unresolved. Germline values: CDR1 LNHNV, CDR2 YYDKDF (reference sequence). The germline V and J ends were trimmed by 8 bases and 7 bases, with 12 bases remaining between them. The CDR3 runs 13 residues. Full variable domain (missing parts from reference TRBV15 and TRBJ1-6): DAMVIQNPRYQVTQFGKPVTLSCSQTLNHNVMYWYQQKSSQAPKLLFHYYDKDFNNEADTPDNFQSRRPNTSFCFLDIRSPGLGDTAMYLCATGSQENSPLHFGNGTRLTVT.

This clonotype came up many times. The CDR3 protein is CATRAGSSYNEQFF. For the CDR3, the DNA is TGTGCCACTAGGGCAGGGAGCTCCTACAATGAGCAGTTCTTC. The chain combines TRBV7-2 with TRBJ2-1; the D call may be TRBD1 or TRBD2 (5 bases each). The V end lost 10 bases, the J end lost 0 bases, and 13 bases lay between the germline ends. CDR3 length: 14 amino acids. Per the germline V gene, CDR1 is SGHTA and CDR2 is FQGNSA.